The present TCR beta chain was sequenced within a study of cytomegalovirus exposure and HLA in healthy donors. The CDR3 is 14 amino acids. The V end lost 2 bases, the J end lost 1 base, and 6 bases lay between the germline ends. CDR1 is SGHRS and CDR2 is YFSETQ in the germline V gene. General study findings and limits: Whilst most TCR sequences proved rare, a subset of public TCRs occurred across many donors.

TCRdb's table, derived via immunoSEQ multiplex PCR, lists solely in-frame clones and lacks some. The repertoire includes approximately 280,000 clones, 80% to 90% of them detected once, and approximately 1% sits in the top ten. A word on this clone: What it binds is unknown.

Sequencing was performed on PBMCs. The chain employs TRBV5-1 and TRBJ2-2; D is unresolved. The sequence was collected from a woman between 18 and 29 years old in good health and CMV-seronegative. The CDR3 loop is CASSFEENTGELFF. In nucleotides, the CDR3 is TGCGCCAGCAGCTTTGAGGAGAACACCGGGGAGCTGTTTTTT.